Listed below are T cell receptor beta chains from one sample, sequenced in a study of post-analysis software for immune sequencing data. TCRdb re-called the PCR reads through MiXCR, storing one row per CDR3 protein. The table has approximately 180,000 distinct CDR3 sequences, 30% seen once; the top ten hold approximately 1.4%. Sequencing used blood. Source of these receptors: a girl aged 5 to 17 with multiple sclerosis. The CDR3 runs from the conserved cysteine through the conserved F or W. D genes are given only for firm matches. Size tells how often a clone was seen (once, few, many) or the class of an expanded clone, and some rows leave it out.

j_call: TRBJ2-6
v_call: TRBV29-1
clone_size: many
d_call: -
cdr3_length: 14
cdr3_aa: CSAGARAGANVLTF
cdr3_nt: TGCAGCGCAGGGGCTAGGGCTGGGGCCAACGTCCTGACTTTC

j_call: TRBJ1-2
v_call: TRBV5-6
clone_size: many
d_call: TRBD1
cdr3_length: 14
cdr3_aa: CASSGTGGNYGYTF
cdr3_nt: TGTGCCAGCAGTGGGACAGGGGGAAACTATGGCTACACCTTC

j_call: TRBJ2-5
v_call: TRBV14
clone_size: many
d_call: TRBD1
cdr3_length: 16
cdr3_aa: CASSQVGARGLETQYF
cdr3_nt: TGTGCCAGCAGCCAAGTAGGAGCCAGGGGGCTGGAGACCCAGTACTTC

j_call: TRBJ1-1
v_call: TRBV7-8
clone_size: few
d_call: TRBD1
cdr3_length: 15
cdr3_aa: CASSILQGPSVWAFF
cdr3_nt: TGTGCCAGCAGCATACTACAGGGGCCTTCGGTGTGGGCTTTCTTT

j_call: TRBJ2-3
v_call: TRBV2
clone_size: -
d_call: TRBD2
cdr3_length: 19
cdr3_aa: CASSRTGLAGDGGTDTQYF
cdr3_nt: TGTGCCAGCAGCCGAACGGGACTAGCGGGAGATGGAGGCACAGATACGCAGTATTTT

j_call: TRBJ2-1
v_call: TRBV5-1
clone_size: few
d_call: -
cdr3_length: 16
cdr3_aa: CASSFSAPATGNEQFF
cdr3_nt: TGCGCCAGCAGCTTTTCGGCCCCAGCGACCGGCAATGAGCAGTTCTTC

j_call: TRBJ2-7
v_call: TRBV6-6
clone_size: -
d_call: -
cdr3_length: 13
cdr3_aa: CATLPGYDYEQYF
cdr3_nt: TGTGCCACTCTGCCGGGGTACGACTACGAGCAGTACTTC

j_call: TRBJ1-4
v_call: TRBV15
clone_size: -
d_call: -
cdr3_length: 17
cdr3_aa: CATSRDLKGPANEKLFF
cdr3_nt: TGTGCCACCAGCAGAGATCTCAAGGGGCCAGCTAATGAAAAACTGTTTTTT

j_call: TRBJ2-7
v_call: TRBV29-1
clone_size: many
d_call: -
cdr3_length: 12
cdr3_aa: CSVAPPGGEQYF
cdr3_nt: TGCAGCGTTGCCCCCCCCGGGGGCGAGCAGTACTTC

j_call: TRBJ2-7
v_call: TRBV29-1
clone_size: many
d_call: -
cdr3_length: 13
cdr3_aa: CSVADSDAYEQYF
cdr3_nt: TGCAGCGTTGCGGACAGCGACGCCTACGAGCAGTACTTC

j_call: TRBJ2-7
v_call: TRBV28
clone_size: few
d_call: TRBD1
cdr3_length: 13
cdr3_aa: CASSARQGYEQYF
cdr3_nt: TGTGCCAGCAGTGCCAGACAGGGCTACGAGCAGTACTTC

j_call: TRBJ2-1
v_call: TRBV5-1
clone_size: -
d_call: -
cdr3_length: 14
cdr3_aa: CASSLDWAYNEQFF
cdr3_nt: TGCGCCAGCAGCTTGGACTGGGCCTACAATGAGCAGTTCTTC

j_call: TRBJ2-7
v_call: TRBV7-8
clone_size: few
d_call: -
cdr3_length: 13
cdr3_aa: CASSLMGAYEQYF
cdr3_nt: TGTGCCAGCAGCTTAATGGGGGCCTACGAGCAGTACTTC

j_call: TRBJ2-7
v_call: TRBV20-1
clone_size: -
d_call: -
cdr3_length: 15
cdr3_aa: CSARPGEFAYNEQYF
cdr3_nt: TGCAGTGCTAGACCAGGGGAGTTTGCCTACAATGAGCAGTACTTC

j_call: TRBJ1-2
v_call: TRBV5-1
clone_size: many
d_call: TRBD1
cdr3_length: 18
cdr3_aa: CASSSLHSRTGKGYGYTF
cdr3_nt: TGCGCCAGCAGCTCTTTACATTCCCGGACAGGGAAAGGCTATGGCTACACCTTC

j_call: TRBJ2-1
v_call: TRBV7-2
clone_size: -
d_call: -
cdr3_length: 11
cdr3_aa: CASSLYAEQFF
cdr3_nt: TGTGCCAGCAGCTTATACGCTGAGCAGTTCTTC

j_call: TRBJ2-7
v_call: TRBV9
clone_size: -
d_call: -
cdr3_length: 15
cdr3_aa: CVSSVEWGSSYEQYF
cdr3_nt: TGTGTCAGCAGCGTAGAATGGGGAAGCTCCTACGAGCAGTACTTC

j_call: TRBJ2-4
v_call: TRBV7-3
clone_size: few
d_call: TRBD1
cdr3_length: 14
cdr3_aa: CASSLSGGRNIQYF
cdr3_nt: TGTGCCAGCAGCTTGTCAGGGGGCCGAAACATTCAGTACTTC

j_call: TRBJ2-7
v_call: TRBV5-1
clone_size: -
d_call: -
cdr3_length: 13
cdr3_aa: CTSSLRPRSEQYF
cdr3_nt: TGCACCAGCAGCTTGAGACCTCGCTCCGAGCAGTACTTC

j_call: TRBJ2-1
v_call: TRBV3-1
clone_size: -
d_call: -
cdr3_length: 16
cdr3_aa: CASSQPQLFSYNGQFF
cdr3_nt: TGTGCCAGCAGCCAACCACAGCTGTTCTCCTACAATGGGCAGTTCTTC

j_call: TRBJ2-1
v_call: TRBV15
clone_size: large
d_call: -
cdr3_length: 17
cdr3_aa: CATSRDRGSGLYNEQFF
cdr3_nt: TGTGCCACCAGCAGAGATAGGGGTTCGGGACTCTACAATGAGCAGTTCTTC

j_call: TRBJ1-1
v_call: TRBV5-1
clone_size: few
d_call: -
cdr3_length: 14
cdr3_aa: CASRLPPPNTEAFF
cdr3_nt: TGCGCCAGCAGACTGCCACCCCCGAACACTGAAGCTTTCTTT

j_call: TRBJ1-3
v_call: TRBV28
clone_size: -
d_call: TRBD1
cdr3_length: 14
cdr3_aa: CASSTGQGGNTIYF
cdr3_nt: TGTGCCAGCAGTACAGGACAGGGAGGAAACACCATATATTTT

j_call: TRBJ2-3
v_call: TRBV15
clone_size: many
d_call: -
cdr3_length: 16
cdr3_aa: CATSRGDSSVTDTQYF
cdr3_nt: TGTGCCACCAGCAGAGGAGATAGCTCGGTCACAGATACGCAGTATTTT

j_call: TRBJ1-2
v_call: TRBV28
clone_size: few
d_call: -
cdr3_length: 16
cdr3_aa: CASSSPRGAGSYGYTF
cdr3_nt: TGTGCCAGCAGTTCCCCACGCGGGGCTGGGAGCTATGGCTACACCTTC

j_call: TRBJ1-4
v_call: TRBV7-9
clone_size: few
d_call: TRBD1
cdr3_length: 17
cdr3_aa: CASSRGTGSGLGEKLFF
cdr3_nt: TGTGCCAGCAGCCGCGGGACAGGATCGGGCTTGGGTGAAAAACTGTTTTTT

j_call: TRBJ2-1
v_call: TRBV27
clone_size: -
d_call: -
cdr3_length: 13
cdr3_aa: CASSLGSHNEQFF
cdr3_nt: TGTGCCAGTTCCTTGGGGTCCCACAATGAGCAGTTCTTC

j_call: TRBJ2-1
v_call: TRBV24-1
clone_size: many
d_call: TRBD2
cdr3_length: 20
cdr3_aa: CATSDRGLAAYESSYNEQFF
cdr3_nt: TGTGCCACCAGTGACCGGGGACTAGCAGCTTATGAGAGCTCCTACAATGAGCAGTTCTTC

j_call: TRBJ1-2
v_call: TRBV7-9
clone_size: -
d_call: -
cdr3_length: 15
cdr3_aa: CASSPTVGAVDGYTF
cdr3_nt: TGTGCCAGCAGCCCAACGGTTGGGGCGGTGGATGGCTACACCTTC

j_call: TRBJ2-1
v_call: TRBV4-1
clone_size: many
d_call: -
cdr3_length: 13
cdr3_aa: CASSPTSFDEQFF
cdr3_nt: TGCGCCAGCAGCCCTACTAGTTTCGATGAGCAGTTCTTC

j_call: TRBJ2-7
v_call: TRBV12-3/TRBV12-4
clone_size: few
d_call: -
cdr3_length: 13
cdr3_aa: CASGNLVQYEQYF
cdr3_nt: TGTGCCAGCGGAAATCTAGTACAGTACGAGCAGTACTTC

j_call: TRBJ1-2
v_call: TRBV7-2
clone_size: many
d_call: TRBD1
cdr3_length: 15
cdr3_aa: CASSGHRGPIYGYTF
cdr3_nt: TGTGCCAGCAGCGGGCACAGGGGTCCAATATATGGCTACACCTTC

j_call: TRBJ2-5
v_call: TRBV28
clone_size: -
d_call: -
cdr3_length: 14
cdr3_aa: CASRRGDRQETQYF
cdr3_nt: TGTGCCAGCAGGCGGGGTGACCGGCAAGAGACCCAGTACTTC

j_call: TRBJ2-5
v_call: TRBV20-1
clone_size: many
d_call: -
cdr3_length: 14
cdr3_aa: CSARLRQVRETQYF
cdr3_nt: TGCAGTGCCAGATTAAGACAAGTCCGAGAGACCCAGTACTTC

j_call: TRBJ2-7
v_call: TRBV11-2
clone_size: -
d_call: TRBD2
cdr3_length: 19
cdr3_aa: CTSSLDLVPAGEFYYEQYF
cdr3_nt: TGTACCAGCAGCTTAGATTTGGTACCCGCGGGAGAGTTTTACTACGAGCAGTACTTC

j_call: TRBJ2-1
v_call: TRBV12-3/TRBV12-4
clone_size: -
d_call: TRBD1
cdr3_length: 15
cdr3_aa: CASSPGQGKGNEQFF
cdr3_nt: TGTGCCAGCAGCCCAGGACAGGGAAAAGGCAATGAGCAGTTCTTC

j_call: TRBJ2-5
v_call: TRBV20-1
clone_size: few
d_call: -
cdr3_length: 14
cdr3_aa: CSAKTPGGSETQYF
cdr3_nt: TGCAGTGCCAAGACCCCAGGAGGCTCGGAGACCCAGTACTTC

j_call: TRBJ2-1
v_call: TRBV24-1
clone_size: many
d_call: -
cdr3_length: 11
cdr3_aa: CATTNYNEQFF
cdr3_nt: TGTGCCACCACGAATTACAATGAGCAGTTCTTC

j_call: TRBJ1-1
v_call: TRBV9
clone_size: -
d_call: -
cdr3_length: 17
cdr3_aa: CASSAPPGGVSGTEAFF
cdr3_nt: TGTGCCAGCAGCGCCCCCCCGGGAGGCGTTTCAGGCACTGAAGCTTTCTTT

j_call: TRBJ2-1
v_call: TRBV14
clone_size: many
d_call: -
cdr3_length: 17
cdr3_aa: CASSQIIARATGGEQFF
cdr3_nt: TGTGCCAGCAGCCAGATCATTGCTCGGGCGACCGGGGGTGAGCAGTTCTTC

j_call: TRBJ2-7
v_call: TRBV5-6
clone_size: many
d_call: TRBD1
cdr3_length: 15
cdr3_aa: CASSLLTGSAYEQYF
cdr3_nt: TGTGCCAGCAGCTTGTTGACAGGGAGCGCCTACGAGCAGTACTTC

j_call: TRBJ2-1
v_call: TRBV2
clone_size: many
d_call: -
cdr3_length: 17
cdr3_aa: CASSERIIVSSYNEQFF
cdr3_nt: TGTGCCAGCAGTGAAAGGATAATAGTAAGCTCCTACAATGAGCAGTTCTTC

j_call: TRBJ2-4
v_call: TRBV10-2
clone_size: many
d_call: -
cdr3_length: 16
cdr3_aa: CASSLDLDLAKNIQYF
cdr3_nt: TGCGCCAGCAGTCTGGACCTAGATTTAGCCAAAAACATTCAGTACTTC

j_call: TRBJ1-4
v_call: TRBV11-2
clone_size: -
d_call: -
cdr3_length: 17
cdr3_aa: CASSATWGREGGEKLFF
cdr3_nt: TGTGCCAGCAGCGCAACCTGGGGGCGCGAAGGTGGGGAAAAACTGTTTTTT

j_call: TRBJ1-5
v_call: TRBV7-9
clone_size: few
d_call: TRBD1
cdr3_length: 15
cdr3_aa: CASSIGTGERQPQHF
cdr3_nt: TGTGCCAGCAGCATCGGGACAGGGGAAAGACAGCCCCAGCATTTT

j_call: TRBJ2-7
v_call: TRBV5-5
clone_size: many
d_call: -
cdr3_length: 18
cdr3_aa: CASSLEGYRQIPSNEQYF
cdr3_nt: TGTGCCAGCAGCTTGGAGGGCTACAGGCAGATTCCCTCCAACGAGCAGTACTTC

j_call: TRBJ1-1
v_call: TRBV20-1
clone_size: once
d_call: -
cdr3_length: 13
cdr3_aa: CSARAGVSTEAFF
cdr3_nt: TGCAGTGCTAGAGCAGGGGTGAGCACTGAAGCTTTCTTT

j_call: TRBJ2-1
v_call: TRBV20-1
clone_size: few
d_call: TRBD2
cdr3_length: 17
cdr3_aa: CSARVPSGRVPRNEQFF
cdr3_nt: TGCAGTGCTAGAGTCCCTAGCGGGAGGGTTCCCCGCAATGAGCAGTTCTTC

j_call: TRBJ2-5
v_call: TRBV15
clone_size: -
d_call: TRBD2
cdr3_length: 18
cdr3_aa: CATSRGGLAGGSGETQYF
cdr3_nt: TGTGCCACCAGCAGAGGTGGACTAGCGGGGGGGTCCGGAGAGACCCAGTACTTC

j_call: TRBJ2-3
v_call: TRBV5-1
clone_size: -
d_call: TRBD2
cdr3_length: 17
cdr3_aa: CASSTDGLAGEADTQYF
cdr3_nt: TGCGCCAGCAGCACCGATGGGCTAGCGGGAGAGGCAGATACGCAGTATTTT

j_call: TRBJ2-4
v_call: TRBV5-1
clone_size: many
d_call: -
cdr3_length: 12
cdr3_aa: CASSLEGNIQYF
cdr3_nt: TGCGCCAGCAGCTTGGAGGGAAACATTCAGTACTTC